The 8 T cell receptor beta chains given below trace back to one sample, sequenced in a study of shared clonotypes between healthy human individuals (TCRdb year 2020). The library relied on the immunoSEQ multiplex PCR assay. TCRdb took over this immuneACCESS table, retaining in-frame rearrangements with V and J assigned. Such tables are incomplete; in checked studies, under half of the missing clones stem from an unresolved V gene, and the remainder is unexplained. The sample includes 500,000 or so clones, with approximately 95% observed a single time. The ten largest account for 0.055% to 0.075% of the sample. The sequenced sample consisted of naive CD4+ T cells sorted from blood. The cell subset or site label, read with the paper, signifies: CD45RA+ positively selected. These receptors were taken from a woman aged 30 to 39 in good health.

The chain is built from TRBV27 and TRBJ2-1; TRBD2 is a possible D gene (6 bases). V dropped 7 bases and J dropped 1 base, with 14 bases sitting between them. CDR3 length: 15 residues. Germline loops: CDR1 MNHEY, CDR2 SMNVEV (reference sequence). The CDR3 sequence: CASIPGGSSYNEQFF. CDR3 bases: TGTGCCAGCATCCCTGGGGGGAGTTCCTACAATGAGCAGTTCTTC.

The chain is built from TRBV28 and TRBJ2-5, with 11 bases fitting TRBD1. With V trimmed by 6 bases and J by 5 bases, 8 bases remained unmatched. The CDR3 consists of 15 residues. Germline assignment: CDR1 MDHEN and CDR2 SYDVKM. CDR3 nucleotide sequence: TGTGCCAGCAGCCCGGGACAGGGGGTGGGGGAGACCCAGTACTTC. Translation gives CASSPGQGVGETQYF.

The genes are TRBV28 and TRBJ2-3; D perhaps matches TRBD2 (6 bases). CDR1 and CDR2 (germline): MDHEN, SYDVKM. Between the trimmed V and J ends, which lost 7 bases and 4 bases, there was a span of 18 bases. The CDR3 totals 15 residues. The CDR3 loop is CASTRPRGVPDTQYF. CDR3 nucleotide sequence: TGTGCCAGCACCCGGCCGCGGGGAGTCCCAGATACGCAGTATTTT.

V and J are TRBV9 and TRBJ1-1; 7 bases are shared with TRBD1. Looked up from germline, CDR1 is SGDLS and CDR2 is YYNGEE. The ends lost 3 bases at V and 1 base at J; junction bases unmatched: 6. This CDR3 is built from 15 residues. For the CDR3, the DNA is TGTGCCAGCAGCGATGGGACAGCTTCGAACACTGAAGCTTTCTTT. Protein product: CASSDGTASNTEAFF.

The chain links TRBV6-5 to TRBJ2-1, with 13 bases matching TRBD2. V trimming: 7 bases; J trimming: 9 bases; junction bases outside the gene matches: 9. The CDR3 is made up of 15 amino acids. Germline assignment: CDR1 MNHEY and CDR2 SVGAGI. The CDR3 coding sequence is TGTGCCAGCACCACACTAGCGGGAGGGCCCAGTGAGCAGTTCTTC. As protein: CASTTLAGGPSEQFF.

This clone was recorded once. The chain uses TRBV10-3 and TRBJ2-5; 12 bases fit TRBD2. This CDR3 has 16 residues. The junction had 1 base not matched to a gene; V was cut back by 0 bases and J by 2 bases. Germline loops: CDR1 ENHRY, CDR2 SYGVKD. CDR3 coding DNA: TGTGCCATCAGTGAGTCCGGACTAGCGGGACAAGAGACCCAGTACTTC. Translation: CAISESGLAGQETQYF.

The chain employs TRBV20-1 and TRBJ1-2; no clear D. Trimming shortened V by 1 base and J by 5 bases, and 5 bases separated the two germline ends. The CDR3 is 11 residues long. CDR1 is DFQATT and CDR2 is SNEGSKA in the germline V gene (reference sequence). The CDR3 is CSARAGYGYTF. The DNA of the CDR3 is TGCAGTGCTAGAGCTGGGTATGGCTACACCTTC.

This clone showed up just a few times. This chain connects TRBV2 to TRBJ2-2; weak D call: TRBD1 (5 bases). CDR1 SNHLY and CDR2 FYNNEI come from the germline V gene. V lost 4 bases, J lost 3 bases, and 9 bases lay in between. This CDR3 is built from 14 residues. CDR3: CASSVLQDTGELFF. The CDR3 DNA follows: TGTGCCAGCAGTGTACTACAGGACACCGGGGAGCTGTTTTTT.